Below, 30 T cell receptor beta chains from the same sample are listed, as sequenced in a study of cytomegalovirus exposure and HLA in healthy donors (dated by TCRdb to the late 2010s). The library was made by the immunoSEQ multiplex PCR assay. The multiplex PCR relied on a mix of 60 forward primers for TCR Vbeta segments and 13 reverse primers for TCR Jbeta segments. In TCRdb, the immuneACCESS table is reduced to in-frame sequences with V and J assigned. These tables do not hold every clone; where another copy was compared, an unresolved V gene accounts for under half, and the others remain unexplained. The sample table records around 170,000 clones; 82% of these occur just once. Clones ranked in the top ten supply roughly 0.8% of the sample. The sequencing sample was made of PBMCs. The receptor source for this set is a woman younger than 30 in good health and CMV-seronegative.

The V and J genes are TRBV7-9 and TRBJ1-2; D uncertain. The CDR3 is 15 amino acids. The germline V and J ends were trimmed by 0 bases and 4 bases, with 12 bases remaining between them. Germline V CDR1 and CDR2: SEHNR, FQNEAQ (reference sequence). CDR3 region: CASSLASAASYGYTF. Here the CDR3 DNA reads TGTGCCAGCAGCTTAGCTTCGGCGGCTTCCTATGGCTACACCTTC.

The CDR3 reads CASSLAEVRPYNEQFF. The CDR3 bases are TGTGCCAGCAGCTTGGCCGAGGTGCGGCCCTACAATGAGCAGTTCTTC. The chain has TRBV5-4 and TRBJ2-1; D uncertain. Trimming removed 0 bases at V and 2 bases at J, with 12 bases between. CDR3 length equals 16 residues. Germline assignment: CDR1 SGHNT and CDR2 YYREEE (reference sequence).

V and J are TRBV7-8 and TRBJ2-3, with D tentatively TRBD2 (6 bases). Germline values: CDR1 SGHVS, CDR2 FQNEAQ. Trimming cost V 5 bases and J 0 bases, with 18 bases left between them. This CDR3 region has 17 residues. This CDR3 reads CASSTRDFYRSTDTQYF. The CDR3 DNA is TGTGCCAGCAGCACCCGGGACTTCTACCGTAGCACAGATACGCAGTATTTT.

This chain links TRBV28 with TRBJ2-7; 10 nucleotides align to TRBD2. Germline CDR1 and CDR2: MDHEN and SYDVKM. The length of the CDR3 is 14 residues. Losses at the gene ends were 3 bases for V and 6 bases for J; bases not matched to a gene: 5. The CDR3 sequence: CASSFPSGSSEQYF. CDR3 in DNA: TGTGCCAGCAGTTTCCCTAGCGGGAGCTCCGAGCAGTACTTC.

The V gene is TRBV4-2, the J gene TRBJ2-5; no clear D. CDR1 and CDR2 (germline): LGHNA, YNFKEQ. There are 12 residues in the CDR3. With 0 bases removed from V and 5 bases from J, the gap between germline ends came to 4 bases. The CDR3 sequence: CASSQDLETQYF. The CDR3 DNA sequence: TGTGCCAGCAGCCAAGATCTGGAGACCCAGTACTTC.

The table lists this clone with a few counts. The chain employs TRBV5-1 and TRBJ2-7; 14 positions match TRBD2. After removal of 4 bases from V and 0 bases from J, the junction contained 3 bases not matched to a gene. The CDR3 is 16 residues long. The germline gives CDR1 SGHRS, CDR2 YFSETQ. The CDR3 sequence is CASSPGLAGASYEQYF. DNA for the CDR3: TGCGCCAGCAGCCCGGGACTAGCGGGAGCCTCCTACGAGCAGTACTTC.

This clone was seen just once. This chain uses TRBV1 with TRBJ2-5; TRBD2, as called in the table, went unchecked against the DNA. TRBV1 is shown as a pseudogene. CDR3 length equals 19 residues. As DNA, the CDR3 is TGCACCAGCAGCCAAGTTCGACTAGCGGGAGGGCCGGGCCAAGAGACCCAGTACTTC. It yields the protein CTSSQVRLAGGPGQETQYF.

The chain carries TRBV19 and TRBJ2-1; possible D gene TRBD1, 6 bases. This CDR3 is 16 amino acids long. Trimming removed 6 bases from V and 7 bases from J, with 22 bases in between. From germline, CDR1 is LNHDA and CDR2 SQIVND (reference sequence). CDR3 in DNA: TGTGCCAGTAGCGCCCCCTGGGACACCCGAGGGAATGAGCAGTTCTTC. This sequence encodes CASSAPWDTRGNEQFF. The entire variable domain, with the rest obtained from reference TRBV19 and TRBJ2-1, is as follows: DGGITQSPKYLFRKEGQNVTLSCEQNLNHDAMYWYRQDPGQGLRLIYYSQIVNDFQKGDIAEGYSVSREKKESFPLTVTSAQKNPTAFYLCASSAPWDTRGNEQFFGPGTRLTVL.

The chain couples TRBV6-5 to TRBJ1-4; 8 nucleotides match TRBD1. CDR1 is MNHEY, CDR2 SVGAGI, per germline. The J segment lost 6 bases and the V segment lost 5 bases, leaving 5 bases of the junction unmatched. The length of the CDR3 is 14 residues. The CDR3 region has the DNA TGTGCCAGCAGTACGGACAGGGTCGATGAAAAACTGTTTTTT. Translating it yields CASSTDRVDEKLFF.

The chain links TRBV6-5 to TRBJ1-2, with 9 bases lining up with TRBD1. The V gene's germline CDR1 is MNHEY and CDR2 SVGAGI. This CDR3 has 14 amino acids. V dropped 5 bases and J dropped 7; count of bases not matched to a gene: 8. The CDR3 sequence: CASSPEPGQGGYTF. For the CDR3, the DNA is TGTGCCAGCAGTCCCGAACCGGGACAGGGTGGCTACACCTTC.

V gene TRBV19 combines with J gene TRBJ1-6; D might be TRBD1 (5 bases). V lost 3 bases, J lost 8 bases, and 11 bases lay in between. The CDR3 consists of 14 residues. The germline gives CDR1 LNHDA, CDR2 SQIVND (reference sequence). The CDR3 bases are TGTGCCAGTAGTATCGGGCAGGGCTATTCACCCCTCCACTTT. Residues: CASSIGQGYSPLHF.

This chain connects TRBV13 to TRBJ2-5, with TRBD1 matching over 9 bases. V lost 4 bases, J lost 5 bases, and 8 bases stayed unmatched. Germline CDR1 PRHDT, CDR2 FYEKMQ (reference sequence). This CDR3 is built from 15 residues. The CDR3 sequence is CASSSGQGTWETQYF. The CDR3 DNA sequence: TGTGCCAGCAGCTCGGGACAGGGCACCTGGGAGACCCAGTACTTC.

This clone was recorded once. The chain carries TRBV10-3 and TRBJ2-3; the D gene is possibly TRBD1 (6 bases). The V gene's germline CDR1 is ENHRY and CDR2 SYGVKD. The V end was cut by 7 bases, the J end by 2 bases, with 16 bases between. CDR3 size: 15 residues. The CDR3, as DNA: TGTGCCATCACTAGACAGGCGGCGTCCACAGATACGCAGTATTTT. Protein: CAITRQAASTDTQYF.

V gene TRBV28 combines with J gene TRBJ1-2, with unresolved D. The CDR3 runs to 13 residues. Germline loops: CDR1 MDHEN, CDR2 SYDVKM. Trimming shortened V by 5 bases and J by 4 bases, and 11 bases separated the two germline ends. For the CDR3, the DNA is TGTGCCAGCAGTCAAGACACCATCTATGGCTACACCTTC. This translates into CASSQDTIYGYTF.

The chain combines TRBV2 with TRBJ2-3; D perhaps matches TRBD2 (5 bases). Trimming removed 6 bases at V and 1 base at J, with 14 bases between. This CDR3 comprises 15 residues. The germline V gene has CDR1 SNHLY and CDR2 FYNNEI. The DNA for the CDR3 is TGTGCCAGCAGGCATTTAGCGTCCGGCACAGATACGCAGTATTTT. Translated, it gives CASRHLASGTDTQYF.

This clone has only a few counts. Here the CDR3 reads CASSEASSYEQYF. The CDR3 nucleotides read TGTGCCAGCAGTGAAGCGAGCTCCTACGAGCAGTACTTC. The J gene is TRBJ2-7, the V gene TRBV6-1, with D hard to call. CDR1 is MNHNS, CDR2 SASEGT, per germline. CDR3 length equals 13 residues. Between the trimmed V and J ends, which lost 0 bases and 0 bases, there was a span of 3 bases.

V usage is TRBV5-1 and J usage is TRBJ1-3; 7 nucleotides align to TRBD1. Germline lookup yields CDR1 SGHRS and CDR2 YFSETQ. V lost 4 bases and J lost 3; bases outside the gene matches: 4. The CDR3 contains 14 residues. CDR3 in amino acids: CASSEQGNGNTIYF. As DNA, the CDR3 is TGCGCCAGCAGCGAACAGGGGAATGGAAACACCATATATTTT. The full variable domain, completed using reference TRBV5-1 and TRBJ1-3, is KAGVTQTPRYLIKTRGQQVTLSCSPISGHRSVSWYQQTPGQGLQFLFEYFSETQRNKGNFPGRFSGRQFSNSRSEMNVSTLELGDSALYLCASSEQGNGNTIYFGEGSWLTVV.

The V gene is TRBV28, the J gene TRBJ2-3; D gene ambiguous. The CDR3 spans 11 residues. V was clipped by 6 bases and J by 6 bases, with 7 bases between them. The germline V gene has CDR1 MDHEN and CDR2 SYDVKM. CDR3 nucleotides: TGTGCCAGCAGGTATCTCGATACGCAGTATTTT. It encodes CASRYLDTQYF.

The chain couples TRBV6-8 to TRBJ2-3, with D possibly being TRBD2 (5 bases). The ends were cut back, 7 bases at V and 7 bases at J, with 15 bases in the middle. This CDR3 has 13 amino acids. From germline, CDR1 is MNHGY and CDR2 SAAAGT. The CDR3 nucleotides read TGTGCCAGCAACCTAGCCAGATATTATACGCAGTATTTT. Protein sequence: CASNLARYYTQYF.

The sample holds a few counts of this clone. The chain couples TRBV11-2 to TRBJ2-7; D uncertain. CDR1 is SGHAT and CDR2 is FQNNGV in the germline V gene. The CDR3 length is 15 residues. V lost 1 base to trimming and J lost 2 bases, with 12 bases between them. CDR3 region: CASSLAWAGPYEQYF. CDR3 bases: TGTGCCAGCAGCTTAGCTTGGGCAGGCCCCTACGAGCAGTACTTC.

This clone appeared a few times. The chain employs TRBV5-4 and TRBJ2-5; tentatively, D is TRBD1 (6 bases). The germline gives CDR1 SGHNT, CDR2 YYREEE (reference sequence). The length of the CDR3 is 14 residues. Trimming cost V 0 bases and J 5 bases, with 11 bases left between them. Written as DNA, the CDR3 is TGTGCCAGCAGCTTGGTTGGGGGCGTTGAGACCCAGTACTTC. Its translation: CASSLVGGVETQYF.

The chain combines TRBV4-2 with TRBJ1-2, with 9 bases fitting TRBD1. This CDR3 has 14 residues. CDR1 LGHNA and CDR2 YNFKEQ come from the germline V gene. V was clipped by 4 bases and J by 8 bases; unmatched bases: 8. The CDR3 sequence: CASSPTGTGLGYTF. The DNA of the CDR3 is TGTGCCAGCAGCCCAACCGGGACAGGGTTAGGCTACACCTTC.

This sequence joins TRBV15 and TRBJ1-5; D may be TRBD1 (6 bases). Trimming cost V 0 bases and J 6 bases, with 12 bases left between them. Germline CDR1 reads LNHNV; CDR2 reads YYDKDF (reference sequence). This CDR3 has 15 amino acids. The CDR3 DNA is TGTGCCACCAGCAGAGAGGGGGCAGGGGCTCAGCCCCAGCATTTT. It specifies CATSREGAGAQPQHF.

The chain is built from TRBV10-3 and TRBJ2-7; TRBD1 agrees at 9 bases. The CDR3 loop spans 13 amino acids. Germline CDR1 reads ENHRY; CDR2 reads SYGVKD. V was pared by 3 bases and J by 7 bases, with 4 bases of the junction left unmatched. This chain's CDR3 is CAISDGTGWEQYF. The CDR3 DNA reads as TGTGCCATCAGTGACGGGACAGGGTGGGAGCAGTACTTC.

In this sample, this clone turned up a few times. The chain links TRBV28 to TRBJ2-2; maybe TRBD1 (6 bases). Germline values: CDR1 MDHEN, CDR2 SYDVKM. CDR3 length equals 16 residues. V was trimmed by 8 bases and J by 7 bases, leaving 23 bases between them. This chain's CDR3 is CASRHNRESPVGELFF. The DNA for the CDR3 is TGTGCCAGCCGCCACAACAGGGAGAGCCCCGTCGGGGAGCTGTTTTTT.

CDR3 DNA: TGTGCCAGCAGTTCCACTACAGGGCTTGAAAAACTGTTTTTT. Protein product: CASSSTTGLEKLFF. V gene TRBV28 combines with J gene TRBJ1-4, with D possibly matching TRBD1 (6 bases). Germline V CDR1 and CDR2: MDHEN, SYDVKM. Trimming removed 4 bases at V and 7 bases at J, with 13 bases between. The CDR3 runs to 14 residues.

The chain couples TRBV5-1 to TRBJ1-2; TRBD1 is a possible D gene (6 bases). The CDR3 extends over 13 amino acids. The V and J ends lost 4 bases and 6 bases respectively, with 13 bases between them. The germline V gene encodes CDR1 SGHRS and CDR2 YFSETQ. For the CDR3, the DNA is TGCGCCAGCAGCCTACAGGGAGAGAATGGCTACACCTTC. It yields the protein CASSLQGENGYTF.

The chain joins TRBV28 to TRBJ1-1; TRBD1 is a possible D gene (5 bases). The germline V gene encodes CDR1 MDHEN and CDR2 SYDVKM. The CDR3 loop spans 12 amino acids. With 4 bases removed from V and 5 bases from J, the gap between germline ends came to 8 bases. The CDR3 loop is CASSWRGTEAFF. In DNA, the CDR3 is TGTGCCAGCAGTTGGAGGGGTACTGAAGCTTTCTTT.

The chain is built from TRBV7-7 and TRBJ2-1; weak D call: TRBD1 (5 bases). CDR3 length: 17 residues. Between the trimmed V and J ends, which lost 2 bases and 5 bases, there was a span of 19 bases. Per the germline V gene, CDR1 is SSHAT and CDR2 is FNYEAQ (reference sequence). CDR3 nucleotides: TGTGCCAGCAGCTTATTCTCAGGGAAGGGCACGGACAATGAGCAGTTCTTC. This encodes CASSLFSGKGTDNEQFF.

The chain carries TRBV30 and TRBJ2-7; 13 bases match TRBD2. CDR3 length: 17 residues. CDR1 is GTSNPN and CDR2 is SVGIG in the germline V gene (reference sequence). Losses at the gene ends were 0 bases for V and 5 bases for J; bases not matched to a gene: 10. The CDR3 DNA follows: TGTGCCTGGAGTGTGGGAGTGGTACTAGCGGGAGGGAACGAGCAGTACTTC. It specifies CAWSVGVVLAGGNEQYF.